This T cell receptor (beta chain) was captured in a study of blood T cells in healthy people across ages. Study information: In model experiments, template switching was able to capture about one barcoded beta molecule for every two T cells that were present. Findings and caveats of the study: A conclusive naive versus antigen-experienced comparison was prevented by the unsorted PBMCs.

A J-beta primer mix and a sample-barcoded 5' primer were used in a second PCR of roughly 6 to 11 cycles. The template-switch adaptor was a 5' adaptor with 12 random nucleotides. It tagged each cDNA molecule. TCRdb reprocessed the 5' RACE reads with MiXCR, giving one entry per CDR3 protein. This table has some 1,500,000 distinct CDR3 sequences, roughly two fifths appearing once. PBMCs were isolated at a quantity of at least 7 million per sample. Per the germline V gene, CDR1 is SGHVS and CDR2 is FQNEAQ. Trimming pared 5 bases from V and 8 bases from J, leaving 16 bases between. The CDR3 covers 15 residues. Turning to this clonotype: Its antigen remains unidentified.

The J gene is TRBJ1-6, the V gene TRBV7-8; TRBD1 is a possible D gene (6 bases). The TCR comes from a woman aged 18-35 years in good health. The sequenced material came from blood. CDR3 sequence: CASSPREGGDSPLHF. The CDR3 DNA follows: TGTGCCAGCAGCCCCCGTGAGGGGGGGGATTCACCCCTCCACTTT.